This TCR beta chain was recovered during a study of blood T cells in healthy people across ages. Whole-study findings and limits: In long-lived donors, naive CD4+ cell counts and diversity exceeded those of aged donors. Researchers report that TCR beta diversity correlated strongly with naive T cell percentage. Roughly linearly, TCR beta diversity per million T cells fell as age increased.

Peripheral blood samples of roughly 9.8 milliliters were drawn from each donor. This clonotype was counted many times. The target antigen is unknown. Together with a sample-barcoded 5' primer, a J-beta primer mix was included in a second PCR lasting about 7 to 11 cycles. TCRdb reanalysed the 5' RACE reads using MiXCR and keeps one entry per CDR3 protein. This sample carries about 720,000 distinct CDR3 sequences, over 20% of them seen once, and the ten largest clones take roughly 22%. Per the germline V gene, CDR1 is MNHNY and CDR2 is SVGAGI (reference sequence). Losses at the gene ends were 10 bases for V and 2 bases for J; bases not matched to a gene: 3. The CDR3 sequence is 12 residues long.

V gene TRBV6-6 combines with J gene TRBJ2-7; 9 nucleotides agree with TRBD1. The sequence came from a man aged 70 or older in good health. Material: blood. The CDR3 DNA follows: TGTGCCACAGGGGACAGGGCCTACGAGCAGTACTTC. It codes for CATGDRAYEQYF.